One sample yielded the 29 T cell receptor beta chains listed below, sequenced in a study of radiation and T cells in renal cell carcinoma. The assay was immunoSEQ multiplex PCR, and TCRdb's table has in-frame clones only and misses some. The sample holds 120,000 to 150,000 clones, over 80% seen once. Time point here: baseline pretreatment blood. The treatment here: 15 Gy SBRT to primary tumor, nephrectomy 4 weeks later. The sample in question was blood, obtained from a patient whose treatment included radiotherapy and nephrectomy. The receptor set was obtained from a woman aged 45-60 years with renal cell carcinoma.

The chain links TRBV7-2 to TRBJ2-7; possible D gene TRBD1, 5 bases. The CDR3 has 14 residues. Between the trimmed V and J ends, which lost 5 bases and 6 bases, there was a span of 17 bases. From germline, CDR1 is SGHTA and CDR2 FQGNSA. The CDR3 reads CASSVTASLGEQYF. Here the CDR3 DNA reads TGTGCCAGCAGCGTGACAGCTTCCCTGGGCGAGCAGTACTTC. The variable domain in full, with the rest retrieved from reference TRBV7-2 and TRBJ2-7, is GAGVSQSPSNKVTEKGKDVELRCDPISGHTALYWYRQSLGQGLEFLIYFQGNSAPDKSGLPSDRFSAERTGGSVSTLTIQRTQQEDSAVYLCASSVTASLGEQYFGPGTRLTVT.

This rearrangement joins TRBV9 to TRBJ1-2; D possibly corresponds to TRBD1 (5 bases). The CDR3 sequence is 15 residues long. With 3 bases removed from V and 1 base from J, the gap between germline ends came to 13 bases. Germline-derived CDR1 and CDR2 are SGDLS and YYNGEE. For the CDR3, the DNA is TGTGCCAGCAGCGCCGGGGGGGAAGGTAACTATGGCTACACCTTC. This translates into CASSAGGEGNYGYTF.

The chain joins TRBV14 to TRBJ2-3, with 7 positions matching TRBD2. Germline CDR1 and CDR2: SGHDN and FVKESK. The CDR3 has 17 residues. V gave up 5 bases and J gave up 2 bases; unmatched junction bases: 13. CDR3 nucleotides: TGTGCCAGCAGCACCACTGGCCCGGGACTATCCACAGATACGCAGTATTTT. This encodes CASSTTGPGLSTDTQYF.

The CDR3 nucleotides read TGTGCCAGCAGCTTAGGTCCAGGAGGCGAGCAGTACTTC. Its translation is CASSLGPGGEQYF. The chain joins TRBV7-2 to TRBJ2-7; D possibly corresponds to TRBD2 (5 bases). In germline, CDR1 is SGHTA, CDR2 FQGNSA. The CDR3 sequence is 13 residues long. V lost 1 base and J lost 6, with 10 bases in between.

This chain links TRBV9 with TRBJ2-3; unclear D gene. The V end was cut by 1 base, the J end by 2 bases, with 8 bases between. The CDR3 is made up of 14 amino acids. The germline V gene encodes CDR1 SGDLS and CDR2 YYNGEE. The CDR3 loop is CASSVSRTTDTQYF. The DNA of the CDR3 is TGTGCCAGCAGCGTATCTAGAACCACAGATACGCAGTATTTT.

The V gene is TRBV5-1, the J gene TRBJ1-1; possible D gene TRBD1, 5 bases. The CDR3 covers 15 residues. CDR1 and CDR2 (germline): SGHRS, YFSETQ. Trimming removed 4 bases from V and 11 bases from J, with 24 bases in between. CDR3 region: CASSPGGEQTLGAFF. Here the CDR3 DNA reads TGCGCCAGCAGCCCCGGAGGGGAGCAAACATTGGGGGCTTTCTTT.

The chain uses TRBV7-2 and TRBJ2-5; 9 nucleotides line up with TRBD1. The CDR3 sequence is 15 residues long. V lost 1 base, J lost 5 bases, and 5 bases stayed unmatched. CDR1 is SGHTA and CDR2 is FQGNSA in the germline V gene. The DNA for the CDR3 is TGTGCCAGCAGCTTAGTTCTGGACAGGGGCGAGACCCAGTACTTC. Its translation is CASSLVLDRGETQYF.

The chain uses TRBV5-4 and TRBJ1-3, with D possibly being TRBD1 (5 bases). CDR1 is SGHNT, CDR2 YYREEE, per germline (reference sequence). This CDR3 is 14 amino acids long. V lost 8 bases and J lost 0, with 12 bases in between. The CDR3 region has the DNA TGTGCCAGTGAAAGGGACCTCTCTGGAAACACCATATATTTT. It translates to CASERDLSGNTIYF.

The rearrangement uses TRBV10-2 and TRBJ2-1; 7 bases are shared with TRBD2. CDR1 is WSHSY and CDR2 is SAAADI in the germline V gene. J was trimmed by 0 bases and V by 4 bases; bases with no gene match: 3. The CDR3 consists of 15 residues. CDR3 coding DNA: TGCGCCAGCAGTGGCCGCGGGAGCTCCTACAATGAGCAGTTCTTC. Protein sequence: CASSGRGSSYNEQFF.

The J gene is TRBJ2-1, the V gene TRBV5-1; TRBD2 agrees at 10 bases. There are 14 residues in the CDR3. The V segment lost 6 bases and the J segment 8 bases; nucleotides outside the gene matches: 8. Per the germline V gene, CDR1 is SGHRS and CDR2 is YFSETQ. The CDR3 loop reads CASKAASGSYEQFF. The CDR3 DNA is TGCGCCAGCAAGGCAGCTAGCGGGAGCTATGAGCAGTTCTTC.

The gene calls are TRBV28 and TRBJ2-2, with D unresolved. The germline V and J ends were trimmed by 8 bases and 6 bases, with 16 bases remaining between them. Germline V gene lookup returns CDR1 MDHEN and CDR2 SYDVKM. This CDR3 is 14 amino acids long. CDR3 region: CASRYPLRPGELFF. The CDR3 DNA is TGTGCCAGCCGATACCCCTTGCGACCCGGGGAGCTGTTTTTT. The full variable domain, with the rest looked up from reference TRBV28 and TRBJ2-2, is DVKVTQSSRYLVKRTGEKVFLECVQDMDHENMFWYRQDPGLGLRLIYFSYDVKMKEKGDIPEGYSVSREKKERFSLILESASTNQTSMYLCASRYPLRPGELFFGEGSRLTVL.

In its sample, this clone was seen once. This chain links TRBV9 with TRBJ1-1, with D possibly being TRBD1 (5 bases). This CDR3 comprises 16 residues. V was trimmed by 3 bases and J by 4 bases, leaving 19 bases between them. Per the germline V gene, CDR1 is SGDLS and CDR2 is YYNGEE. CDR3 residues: CASSASLGPKGTEAFF. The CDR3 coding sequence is TGTGCCAGCAGCGCCTCCCTGGGGCCGAAGGGCACTGAAGCTTTCTTT.

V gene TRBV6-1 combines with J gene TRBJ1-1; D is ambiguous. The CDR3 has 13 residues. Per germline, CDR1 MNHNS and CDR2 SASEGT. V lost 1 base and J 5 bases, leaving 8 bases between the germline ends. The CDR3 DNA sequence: TGTGCCAGCAGTGAAGACGGAGGGACTGAAGCTTTCTTT. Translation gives CASSEDGGTEAFF.

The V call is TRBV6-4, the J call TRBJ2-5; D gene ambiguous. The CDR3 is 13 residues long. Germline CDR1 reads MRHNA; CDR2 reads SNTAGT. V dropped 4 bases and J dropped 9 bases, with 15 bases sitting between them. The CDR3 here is CASSARVNGAQYF. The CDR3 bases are TGTGCCAGCAGTGCTCGTGTTAATGGGGCCCAGTACTTC.

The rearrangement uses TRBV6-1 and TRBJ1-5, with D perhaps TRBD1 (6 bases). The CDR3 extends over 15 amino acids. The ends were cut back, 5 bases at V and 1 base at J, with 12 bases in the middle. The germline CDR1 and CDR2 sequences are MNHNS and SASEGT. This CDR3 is CASSWDIPSNQPQHF. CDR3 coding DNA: TGTGCCAGCAGTTGGGACATTCCAAGCAATCAGCCCCAGCATTTT.

The DNA of the CDR3 is TGCGCCAGCAGTGCACAGGGTCGCAATTCACCCCTCCACTTT. Its protein is CASSAQGRNSPLHF. This chain connects TRBV5-1 to TRBJ1-6; tentatively, D is TRBD1 (6 bases). The CDR3 runs 14 residues. Between the trimmed V and J ends, which lost 5 bases and 7 bases, there was a span of 13 bases. Per germline, CDR1 SGHRS and CDR2 YFSETQ.

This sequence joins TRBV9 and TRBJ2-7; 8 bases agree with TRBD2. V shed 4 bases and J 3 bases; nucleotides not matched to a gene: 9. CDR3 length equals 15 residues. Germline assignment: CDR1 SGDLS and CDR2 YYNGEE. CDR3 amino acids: CASSPQASGYYEQYF. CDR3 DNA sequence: TGTGCCAGCAGCCCCCAAGCTAGCGGGTACTACGAGCAGTACTTC.

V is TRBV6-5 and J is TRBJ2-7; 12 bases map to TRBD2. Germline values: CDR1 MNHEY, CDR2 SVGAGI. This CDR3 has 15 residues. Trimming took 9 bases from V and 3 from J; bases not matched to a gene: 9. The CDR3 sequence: CASRYKTSGSYEQYF. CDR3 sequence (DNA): TGTGCCAGTCGTTACAAGACTAGCGGGAGCTACGAGCAGTACTTC.

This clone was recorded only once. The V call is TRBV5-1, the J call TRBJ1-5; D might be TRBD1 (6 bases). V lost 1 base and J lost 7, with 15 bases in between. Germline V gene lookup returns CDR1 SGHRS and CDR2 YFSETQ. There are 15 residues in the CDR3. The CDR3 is CASSLWAGEGQPQHF. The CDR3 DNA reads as TGCGCCAGCAGCTTGTGGGCAGGGGAGGGCCAGCCCCAGCATTTT.

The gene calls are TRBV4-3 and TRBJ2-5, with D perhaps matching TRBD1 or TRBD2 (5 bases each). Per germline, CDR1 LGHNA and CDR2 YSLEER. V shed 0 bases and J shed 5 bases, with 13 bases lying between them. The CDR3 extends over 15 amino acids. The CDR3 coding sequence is TGCGCCAGCAGCCAAGATCACGGGGCGGAGGAGACCCAGTACTTC. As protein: CASSQDHGAEETQYF.

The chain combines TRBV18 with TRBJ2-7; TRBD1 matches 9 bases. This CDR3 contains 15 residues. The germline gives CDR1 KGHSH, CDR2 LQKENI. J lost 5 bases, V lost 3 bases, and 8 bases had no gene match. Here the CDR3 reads CASSPDRGIINEQYF. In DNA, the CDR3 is TGTGCCAGCTCACCGGACAGGGGCATTATCAACGAGCAGTACTTC.

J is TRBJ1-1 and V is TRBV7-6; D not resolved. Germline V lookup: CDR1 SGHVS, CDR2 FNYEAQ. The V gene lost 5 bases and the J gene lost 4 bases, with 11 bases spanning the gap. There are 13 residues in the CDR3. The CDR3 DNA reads TGTGCCAGCAGCCCTACTCCCAGCACTGAAGCTTTCTTT. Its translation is CASSPTPSTEAFF. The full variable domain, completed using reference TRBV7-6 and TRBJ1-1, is GAGVSQSPRYKVTKRGQDVALRCDPISGHVSLYWYRQALGQGPEFLTYFNYEAQQDKSGLPNDRFSAERPEGSISTLTIQRTEQRDSAMYRCASSPTPSTEAFFGQGTRLTVV.

CDR3 sequence: CASSGQGARGNEQYF. Here the CDR3 DNA reads TGTGCCAGCAGCGGTCAGGGGGCGCGAGGAAACGAGCAGTACTTC. The rearrangement uses TRBV9 and TRBJ2-7; 8 bases match TRBD1. Germline CDR1 SGDLS, CDR2 YYNGEE. The CDR3 extends over 15 amino acids. J gave up 5 bases and V 3 bases, and 10 bases lay outside the gene matches.

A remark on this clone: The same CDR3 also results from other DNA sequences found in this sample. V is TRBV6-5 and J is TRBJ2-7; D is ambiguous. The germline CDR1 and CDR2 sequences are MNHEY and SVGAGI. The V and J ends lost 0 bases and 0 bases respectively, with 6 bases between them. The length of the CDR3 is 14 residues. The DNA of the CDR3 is TGTGCCAGCAGTTACTCTACCAGCTCCTACGAGCAGTACTTC. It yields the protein CASSYSTSSYEQYF.

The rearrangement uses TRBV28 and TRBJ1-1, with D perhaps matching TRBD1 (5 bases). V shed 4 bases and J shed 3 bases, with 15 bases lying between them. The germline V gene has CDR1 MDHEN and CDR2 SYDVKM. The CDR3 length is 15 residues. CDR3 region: CASSSRTRADTEAFF. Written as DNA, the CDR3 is TGTGCCAGCAGTTCGAGGACAAGGGCGGACACTGAAGCTTTCTTT.

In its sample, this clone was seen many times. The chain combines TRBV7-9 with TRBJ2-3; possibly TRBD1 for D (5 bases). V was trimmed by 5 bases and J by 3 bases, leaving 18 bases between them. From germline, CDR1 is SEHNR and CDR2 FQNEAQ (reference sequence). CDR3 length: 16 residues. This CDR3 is CASSRKGSDGTDTQYF. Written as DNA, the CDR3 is TGTGCCAGCAGCCGCAAGGGGTCCGACGGTACAGATACGCAGTATTTT.

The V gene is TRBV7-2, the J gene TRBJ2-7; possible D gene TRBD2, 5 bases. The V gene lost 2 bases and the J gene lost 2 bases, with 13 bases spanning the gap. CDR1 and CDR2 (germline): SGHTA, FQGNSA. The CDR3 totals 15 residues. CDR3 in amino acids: CASSLSTSTPYEQYF. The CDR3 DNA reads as TGTGCCAGCAGCTTATCCACTAGTACCCCCTACGAGCAGTACTTC.

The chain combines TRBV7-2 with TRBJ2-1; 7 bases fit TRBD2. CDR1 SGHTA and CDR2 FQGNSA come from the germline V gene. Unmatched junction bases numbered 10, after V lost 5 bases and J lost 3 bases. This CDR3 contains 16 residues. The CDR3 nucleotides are TGTGCCAGCAGCCCAGGCGGCGGGGGTTTCTACAATGAGCAGTTCTTC. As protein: CASSPGGGGFYNEQFF.

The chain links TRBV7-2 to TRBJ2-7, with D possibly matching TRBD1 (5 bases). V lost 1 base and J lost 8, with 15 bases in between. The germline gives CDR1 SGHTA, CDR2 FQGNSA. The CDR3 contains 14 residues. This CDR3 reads CASSLGQRQGKQYF. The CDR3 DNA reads TGTGCCAGCAGCTTAGGTCAGAGGCAGGGCAAGCAGTACTTC.